Below are 9 T cell receptor beta chains sequenced from a single sample in a study of OX40 agonist ivuxolimab in advanced cancers. The method was immunoSEQ multiplex PCR; TCRdb's version includes in-frame clones alone and lacks a portion of them. The data show some 30,000 clones, with around 90% seen just once and approximately 19% held by the top ten. The sample in question was CD4+ or CD8+ T cells sorted from blood, obtained in a trial of the OX40 agonist ivuxolimab. Receptors were obtained from an adult with an advanced solid tumor such as melanoma, head and neck, liver or kidney cancer.

This clone has just one count. The chain is built from TRBV5-1 and TRBJ2-5; D may be TRBD2 (6 bases). This CDR3 has 14 amino acids. The V gene's germline CDR1 is SGHRS and CDR2 YFSETQ. Trimming left V 1 base short and J 1 base short, with 8 bases between. The CDR3 nucleotides are TGCGCCAGCAGCTTGTCGGGACTCCAAGAGACCCAGTACTTC. It translates to CASSLSGLQETQYF.

J is TRBJ2-5 and V is TRBV28; TRBD2 agrees at 8 bases. J was trimmed by 5 bases and V by 7 bases; bases with no gene match: 9. The germline CDR1 and CDR2 sequences are MDHEN and SYDVKM. The CDR3 length is 14 residues. The CDR3 protein is CASKVSGIVETQYF. CDR3 nucleotide sequence: TGTGCCAGCAAGGTTAGCGGGATTGTGGAGACCCAGTACTTC. The full variable domain, its missing parts supplied by reference TRBV28 and TRBJ2-5, is DVKVTQSSRYLVKRTGEKVFLECVQDMDHENMFWYRQDPGLGLRLIYFSYDVKMKEKGDIPEGYSVSREKKERFSLILESASTNQTSMYLCASKVSGIVETQYFGPGTRLLVL.

The chain has TRBV7-6 and TRBJ2-2, with D perhaps TRBD2 (5 bases). The V gene's germline CDR1 is SGHVS and CDR2 FNYEAQ. CDR3 size: 16 residues. Trimming removed 1 base at V and 7 bases at J, with 16 bases between. CDR3 sequence (DNA): TGTGCCAGCAGCTTAGAGTTAGGAGGAGTACGCGGGGAGCTGTTTTTT. Amino acid sequence: CASSLELGGVRGELFF.

The chain is built from TRBV2 and TRBJ2-7; D ambiguous. The CDR3 spans 14 residues. V shed 1 base and J shed 0 bases, with 7 bases lying between them. Germline values: CDR1 SNHLY, CDR2 FYNNEI. The CDR3 region has the DNA TGTGCCAGCAGTGAAGGGGCGTACTCCTACGAGCAGTACTTC. It is translated as CASSEGAYSYEQYF.

V gene TRBV5-1 combines with J gene TRBJ2-7; no clear D. Trimming removed 0 bases at V and 3 bases at J, with 7 bases between. The CDR3 has 13 amino acids. The germline V gene encodes CDR1 SGHRS and CDR2 YFSETQ. DNA for the CDR3: TGCGCCAGCAGCTTGGTTCATGACTACGAGCAGTACTTC. Its translation: CASSLVHDYEQYF.

The J gene is TRBJ1-1, the V gene TRBV19; D is unresolved. The germline gives CDR1 LNHDA, CDR2 SQIVND (reference sequence). Between the trimmed V and J ends, which lost 9 bases and 1 base, there was a span of 9 bases. The CDR3 spans 12 residues. The CDR3 reads CASVAGNTEAFF. DNA for the CDR3: TGTGCCAGCGTGGCTGGGAACACTGAAGCTTTCTTT.

The chain has TRBV28 and TRBJ2-7; either TRBD1 or TRBD2 may supply D (5 bases each). Germline V gene lookup returns CDR1 MDHEN and CDR2 SYDVKM. The CDR3 runs to 11 residues. V lost 3 bases and J 10 bases, leaving 10 bases between the germline ends. In DNA form, the CDR3 reads TGTGCCAGCAGTTTGATAGGGGACCAGTACTTC. As protein: CASSLIGDQYF.

The rearrangement uses TRBV9 and TRBJ2-7; no definite D call. The CDR3 has 14 amino acids. Trimming removed 0 bases at V and 4 bases at J, with 11 bases between. Germline V gene data show CDR1 as SGDLS and CDR2 as YYNGEE. CDR3 amino acids: CASSVGSPKYEQYF. Here the CDR3 DNA reads TGTGCCAGCAGCGTAGGTAGCCCAAAGTACGAGCAGTACTTC.

The chain couples TRBV4-2 to TRBJ1-1, with TRBD1 identical over 7 bases. Trimming cost V 0 bases and J 9 bases; bases outside gene matches: 4. Germline CDR1 LGHNA, CDR2 YNFKEQ. The CDR3 is made up of 13 amino acids. The CDR3 region is CASSQDEGGKAFF. In DNA, the CDR3 is TGTGCCAGCAGCCAAGATGAAGGGGGCAAAGCTTTCTTT.